This TCR beta chain was captured in a study of cytomegalovirus exposure and HLA in healthy donors. V was trimmed by 1 base and J by 6 bases, leaving 15 bases between them. Germline-derived CDR1 and CDR2 are GTSNPN and SVGIG (reference sequence). The CDR3 runs 14 residues. The PCR was carried out with 60 Vbeta primers and 13 Jbeta primers. Data came from immunoSEQ multiplex PCR; TCRdb stores just in-frame clones and leaves some out. The sample records about 150,000 clones, approximately 81% being singletons. Input material: PBMCs. The rearrangement joins TRBV30 to TRBJ1-1; D remains ambiguous. The receptor was isolated from a young man in good health and CMV-seronegative. The DNA of the CDR3 is TGTGCCTGGAGTGGCCTGAACGGTATCCCTGAAGCTTTCTTT. Protein: CAWSGLNGIPEAFF.